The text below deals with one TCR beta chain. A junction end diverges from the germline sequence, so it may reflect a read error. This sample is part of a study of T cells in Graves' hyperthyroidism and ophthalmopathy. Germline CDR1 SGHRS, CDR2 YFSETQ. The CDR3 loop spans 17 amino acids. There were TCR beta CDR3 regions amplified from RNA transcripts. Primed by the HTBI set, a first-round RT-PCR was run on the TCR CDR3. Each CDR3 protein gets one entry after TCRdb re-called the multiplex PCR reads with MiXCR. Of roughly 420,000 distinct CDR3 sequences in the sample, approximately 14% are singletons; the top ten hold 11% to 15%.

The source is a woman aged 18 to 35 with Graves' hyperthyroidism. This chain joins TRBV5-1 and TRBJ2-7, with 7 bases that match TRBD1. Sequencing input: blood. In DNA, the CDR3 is TGCGCCAGCAGCTTAGAAGCCGTGGACAGGAGATCCTACGAGCAGCACTTC. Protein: CASSLEAVDRRSYEQHF.